This T cell receptor beta chain was captured by sequencing in a study of T-cell reconstitution after alpha-beta-depleted transplantation in children. Points from the study as a whole: Diversity and T-cell counts at one year after transplant derived mostly from new T cells. Diversity of TCRbeta at day 60 was high in some patients, arising from surviving recipient T cells and thymic progenitors. Reported findings indicate that, about two months after transplant, alpha-beta T cells came from several hundred expanded clones, which were derived from non-depleted graft cells.

Regarding this clonotype: The antigen remains undetermined.

Unique molecular identifiers tagged the TCRbeta library. TCRdb re-analysed the PCR reads in MiXCR, keeping a single row per CDR3 protein. The sample contains hundreds of thousands of distinct CDR3 sequences, roughly 23% of which appear only once. The germline V gene encodes CDR1 DFQATT and CDR2 SNEGSKA (reference sequence). The CDR3 is made up of 14 amino acids. The V end was cut by 1 base, the J end by 2 bases, with 11 bases between. The rearrangement joins TRBV20-1 to TRBJ2-5; D assignment may be TRBD1 or TRBD2 (5 bases each). The receptor comes from a boy under two years old who had a stem cell transplant for acute myeloid leukemia, so the T cells may come from the graft donor. The source material was PBMCs, mostly from graft donor cells, sampled 360 days after TCRalphabeta/CD19-depleted stem cell transplant. The CDR3 DNA reads TGCAGTGCTAGAGTACTCGGGGCTCAAGAGACCCAGTACTTC. Its translation: CSARVLGAQETQYF.